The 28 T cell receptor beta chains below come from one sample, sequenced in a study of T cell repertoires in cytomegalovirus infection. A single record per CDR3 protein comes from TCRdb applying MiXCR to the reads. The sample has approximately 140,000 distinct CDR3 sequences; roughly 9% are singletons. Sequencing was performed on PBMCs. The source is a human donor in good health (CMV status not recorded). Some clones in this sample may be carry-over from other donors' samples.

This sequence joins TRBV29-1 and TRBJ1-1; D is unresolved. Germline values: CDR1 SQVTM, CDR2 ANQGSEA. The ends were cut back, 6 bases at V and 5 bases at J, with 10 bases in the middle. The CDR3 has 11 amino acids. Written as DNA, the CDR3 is TGCAGCGTCCTGAGGCTAACTGAAGCTTTCTTT. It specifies CSVLRLTEAFF.

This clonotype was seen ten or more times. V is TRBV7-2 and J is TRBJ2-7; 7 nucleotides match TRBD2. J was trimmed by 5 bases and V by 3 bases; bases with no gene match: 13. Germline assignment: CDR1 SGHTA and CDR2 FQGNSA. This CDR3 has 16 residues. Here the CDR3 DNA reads TGTGCCAGCAGCTTGGGGCGGGGGACCCTAGTCGACGAGCAGTACTTC. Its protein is CASSLGRGTLVDEQYF.

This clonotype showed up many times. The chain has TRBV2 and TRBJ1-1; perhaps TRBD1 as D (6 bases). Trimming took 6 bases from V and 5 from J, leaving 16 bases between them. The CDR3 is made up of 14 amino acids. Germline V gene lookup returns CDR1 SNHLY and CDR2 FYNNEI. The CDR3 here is CASRAQGKSTEAFF. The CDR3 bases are TGTGCCAGCAGGGCCCAGGGGAAGAGTACTGAAGCTTTCTTT.

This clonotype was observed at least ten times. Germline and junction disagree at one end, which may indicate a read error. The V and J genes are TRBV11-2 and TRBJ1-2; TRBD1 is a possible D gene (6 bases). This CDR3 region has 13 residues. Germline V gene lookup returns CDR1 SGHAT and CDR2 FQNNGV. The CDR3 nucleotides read TGTGCCAGCAGCTTAGCGCTCAGGGGAATTAGAGCCTTC. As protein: CASSLALRGIRAF.

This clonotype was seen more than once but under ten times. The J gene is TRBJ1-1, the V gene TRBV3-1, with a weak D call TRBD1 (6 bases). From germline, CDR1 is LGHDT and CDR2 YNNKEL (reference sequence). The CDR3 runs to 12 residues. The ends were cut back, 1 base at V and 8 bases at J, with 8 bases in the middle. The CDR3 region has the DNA TGTGCCAGCAGCCAAGGGGGACAAGAAGCTTTCTTT. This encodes CASSQGGQEAFF.

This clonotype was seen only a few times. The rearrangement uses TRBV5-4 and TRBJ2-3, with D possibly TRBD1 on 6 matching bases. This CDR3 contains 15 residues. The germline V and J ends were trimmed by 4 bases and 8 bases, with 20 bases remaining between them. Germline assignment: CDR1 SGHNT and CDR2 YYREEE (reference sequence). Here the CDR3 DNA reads TGTGCCAGCAGCCCCGGCGGCAGGGGAAGCAGTACGCAGTATTTT. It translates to CASSPGGRGSSTQYF.

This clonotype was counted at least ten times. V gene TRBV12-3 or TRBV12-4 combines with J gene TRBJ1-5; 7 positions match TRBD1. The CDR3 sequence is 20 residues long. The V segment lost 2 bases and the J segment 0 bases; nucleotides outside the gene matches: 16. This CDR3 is CASSLHPPGQFLRSNQPQHF. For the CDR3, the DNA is TGTGCCAGCAGTTTACACCCCCCGGGACAGTTTCTTCGTAGCAATCAGCCCCAGCATTTT.

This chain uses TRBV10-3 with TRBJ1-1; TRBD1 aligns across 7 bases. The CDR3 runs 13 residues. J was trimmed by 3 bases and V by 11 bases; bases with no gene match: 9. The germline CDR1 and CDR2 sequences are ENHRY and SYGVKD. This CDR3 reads CAARDSGDTEAFF. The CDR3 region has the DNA TGTGCCGCCCGGGACAGCGGAGACACTGAAGCTTTCTTT.

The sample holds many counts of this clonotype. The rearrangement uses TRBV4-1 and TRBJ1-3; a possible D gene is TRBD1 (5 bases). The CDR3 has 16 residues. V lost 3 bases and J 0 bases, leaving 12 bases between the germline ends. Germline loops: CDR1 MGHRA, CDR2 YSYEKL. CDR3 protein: CASSHGRAISGNTIYF. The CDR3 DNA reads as TGCGCCAGCAGCCACGGCAGGGCGATCTCTGGAAACACCATATATTTT.

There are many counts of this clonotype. This CDR3 reads CASSLVSGLVYEQYF. The CDR3 DNA reads as TGTGCCAGCAGCTTAGTTAGCGGATTAGTCTACGAGCAGTACTTC. The genes are TRBV7-8 and TRBJ2-7; D might be TRBD2 (6 bases). This CDR3 has 15 amino acids. Deletions cut 1 base from V and 3 bases from J, with 13 bases between. CDR1 is SGHVS, CDR2 FQNEAQ, per germline. The full variable domain, in which reference TRBV7-8 and TRBJ2-7 provide the parts outside the CDR3, is GAGVSQSPRYKVAKRGQDVALRCDPISGHVSLFWYQQALGQGPEFLTYFQNEAQLDKSGLPSDRFFAERPEGSVSTLKIQRTQQEDSAVYLCASSLVSGLVYEQYFGPGTRLTVT.

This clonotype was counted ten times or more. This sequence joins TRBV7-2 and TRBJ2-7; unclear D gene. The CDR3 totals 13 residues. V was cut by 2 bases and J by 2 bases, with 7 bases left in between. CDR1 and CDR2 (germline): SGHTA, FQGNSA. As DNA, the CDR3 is TGTGCCAGCAGCTTAAAACGGACCTACGAGCAGTACTTC. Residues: CASSLKRTYEQYF.

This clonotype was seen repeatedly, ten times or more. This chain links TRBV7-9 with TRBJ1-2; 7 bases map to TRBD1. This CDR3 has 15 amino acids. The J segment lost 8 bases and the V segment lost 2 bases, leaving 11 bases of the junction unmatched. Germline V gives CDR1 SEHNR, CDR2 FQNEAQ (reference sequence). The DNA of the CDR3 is TGTGCCAGCAGCTTAACGCAGGGGGGAAGTAGCGGCTACACCTTC. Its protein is CASSLTQGGSSGYTF.

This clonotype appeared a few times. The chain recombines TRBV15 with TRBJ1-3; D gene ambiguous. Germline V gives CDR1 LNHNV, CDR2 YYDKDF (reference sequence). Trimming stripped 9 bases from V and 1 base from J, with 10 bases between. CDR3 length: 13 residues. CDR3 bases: TGTGCCACTCGAGGTGATTCTGGAAACACCATATATTTT. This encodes CATRGDSGNTIYF.

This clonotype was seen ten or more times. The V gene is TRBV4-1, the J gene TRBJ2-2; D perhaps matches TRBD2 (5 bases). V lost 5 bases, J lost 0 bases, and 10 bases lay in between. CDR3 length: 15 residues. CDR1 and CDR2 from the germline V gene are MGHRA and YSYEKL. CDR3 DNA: TGCGCCAGCAGCTATAGCGCGTCGAACACCGGGGAGCTGTTTTTT. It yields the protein CASSYSASNTGELFF.

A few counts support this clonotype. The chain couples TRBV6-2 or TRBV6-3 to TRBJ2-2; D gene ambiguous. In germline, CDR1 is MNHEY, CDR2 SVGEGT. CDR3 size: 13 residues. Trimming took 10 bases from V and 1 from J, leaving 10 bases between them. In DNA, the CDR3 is TGTGCCACCCAAGCCCGGAACACCGGGGAGCTGTTTTTT. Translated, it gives CATQARNTGELFF.

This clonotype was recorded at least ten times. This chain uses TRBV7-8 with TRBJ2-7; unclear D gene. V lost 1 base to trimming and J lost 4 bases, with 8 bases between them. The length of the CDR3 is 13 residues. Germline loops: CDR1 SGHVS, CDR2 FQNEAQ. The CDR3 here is CASSLGRMYEQYF. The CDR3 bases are TGTGCCAGCAGCTTAGGCCGGATGTACGAGCAGTACTTC.

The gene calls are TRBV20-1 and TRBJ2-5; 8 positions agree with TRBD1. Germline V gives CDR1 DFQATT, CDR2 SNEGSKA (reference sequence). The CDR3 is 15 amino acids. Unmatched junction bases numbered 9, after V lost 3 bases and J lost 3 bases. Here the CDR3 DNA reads TGCAGTGCTAGCGAGGCAGGGGGCATCAAAGAGACCCAGTACTTC. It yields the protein CSASEAGGIKETQYF.

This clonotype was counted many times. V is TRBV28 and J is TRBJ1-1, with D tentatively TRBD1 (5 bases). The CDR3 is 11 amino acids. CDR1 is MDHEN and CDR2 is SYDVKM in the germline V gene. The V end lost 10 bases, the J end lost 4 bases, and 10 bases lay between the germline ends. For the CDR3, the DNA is TGTGCCACCCTGAGGGGCACTGAAGCTTTCTTT. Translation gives CATLRGTEAFF. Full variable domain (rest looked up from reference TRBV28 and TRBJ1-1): DVKVTQSSRYLVKRTGEKVFLECVQDMDHENMFWYRQDPGLGLRLIYFSYDVKMKEKGDIPEGYSVSREKKERFSLILESASTNQTSMYLCATLRGTEAFFGQGTRLTVV.

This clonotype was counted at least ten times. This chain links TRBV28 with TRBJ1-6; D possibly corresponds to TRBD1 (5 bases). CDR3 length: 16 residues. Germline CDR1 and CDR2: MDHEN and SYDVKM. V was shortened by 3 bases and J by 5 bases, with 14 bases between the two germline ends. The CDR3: CASSFRQGLNNSPLHF. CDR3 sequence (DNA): TGTGCCAGCAGTTTTCGGCAGGGCCTGAATAATTCACCCCTCCACTTT. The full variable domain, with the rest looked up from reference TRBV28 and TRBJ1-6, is DVKVTQSSRYLVKRTGEKVFLECVQDMDHENMFWYRQDPGLGLRLIYFSYDVKMKEKGDIPEGYSVSREKKERFSLILESASTNQTSMYLCASSFRQGLNNSPLHFGNGTRLTVT.

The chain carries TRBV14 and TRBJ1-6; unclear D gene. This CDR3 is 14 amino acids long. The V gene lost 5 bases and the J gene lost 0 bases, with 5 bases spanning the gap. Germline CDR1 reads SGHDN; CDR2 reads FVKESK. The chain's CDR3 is CASSSSSYNSPLHF. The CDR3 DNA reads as TGTGCCAGCAGCAGTAGCTCCTATAATTCACCCCTCCACTTT.

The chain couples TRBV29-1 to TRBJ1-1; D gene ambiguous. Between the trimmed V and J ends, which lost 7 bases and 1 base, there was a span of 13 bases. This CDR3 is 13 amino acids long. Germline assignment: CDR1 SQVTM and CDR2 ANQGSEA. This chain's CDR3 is CSASAVGNTEAFF. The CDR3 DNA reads TGCAGCGCCTCCGCCGTGGGGAACACTGAAGCTTTCTTT.

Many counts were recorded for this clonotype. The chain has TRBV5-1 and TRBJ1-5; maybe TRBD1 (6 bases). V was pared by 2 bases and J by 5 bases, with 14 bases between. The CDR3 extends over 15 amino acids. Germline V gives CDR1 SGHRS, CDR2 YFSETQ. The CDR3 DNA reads TGCGCCAGCAGCTTAATTTGGGACACCCATCAGCCCCAGCATTTT. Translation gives CASSLIWDTHQPQHF.

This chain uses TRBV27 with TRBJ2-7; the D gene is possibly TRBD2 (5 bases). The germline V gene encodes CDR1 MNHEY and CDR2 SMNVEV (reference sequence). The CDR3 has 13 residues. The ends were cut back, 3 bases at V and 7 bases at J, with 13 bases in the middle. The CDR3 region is CASSFSKGEEQYF. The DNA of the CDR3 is TGTGCCAGCAGTTTTTCCAAGGGAGAGGAGCAGTACTTC.

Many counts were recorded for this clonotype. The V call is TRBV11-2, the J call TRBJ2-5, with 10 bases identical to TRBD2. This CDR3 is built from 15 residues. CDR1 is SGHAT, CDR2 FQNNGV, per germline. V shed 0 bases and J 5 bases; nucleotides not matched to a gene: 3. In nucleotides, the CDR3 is TGTGCCAGCAGCTTAGAACTAGCGGGGCCGGAGACCCAGTACTTC. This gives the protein CASSLELAGPETQYF.

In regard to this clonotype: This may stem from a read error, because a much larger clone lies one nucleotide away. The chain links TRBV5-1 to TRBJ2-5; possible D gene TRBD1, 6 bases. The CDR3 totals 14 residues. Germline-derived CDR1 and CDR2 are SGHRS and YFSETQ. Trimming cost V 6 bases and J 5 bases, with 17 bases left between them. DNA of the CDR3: TGCGCCAGCAACACAAGTGGGGGCCGGGAGACCCAGTACTTC. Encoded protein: CASNTSGGRETQYF.

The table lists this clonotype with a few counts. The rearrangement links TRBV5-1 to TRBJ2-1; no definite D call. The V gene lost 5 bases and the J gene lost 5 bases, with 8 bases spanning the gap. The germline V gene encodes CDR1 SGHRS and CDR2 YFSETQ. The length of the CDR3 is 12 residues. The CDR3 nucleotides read TGCGCCAGCAGAGAACAAGACAATGAGCAGTTCTTC. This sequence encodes CASREQDNEQFF.

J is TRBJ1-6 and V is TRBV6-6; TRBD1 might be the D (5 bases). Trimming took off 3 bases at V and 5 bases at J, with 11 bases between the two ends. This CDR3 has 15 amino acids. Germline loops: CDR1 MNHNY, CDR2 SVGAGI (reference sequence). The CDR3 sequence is CASSYRGRNNSPLHF. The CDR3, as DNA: TGTGCCAGCAGTTATAGGGGTAGGAATAATTCACCCCTCCACTTT.

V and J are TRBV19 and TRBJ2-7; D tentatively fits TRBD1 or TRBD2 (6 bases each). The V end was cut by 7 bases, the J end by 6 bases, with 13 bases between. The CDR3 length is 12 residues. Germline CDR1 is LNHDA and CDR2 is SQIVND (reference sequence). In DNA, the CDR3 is TGTGCCAGTAAAGAGGGGGGCGGCGAGCAGTACTTC. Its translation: CASKEGGGEQYF.